Shown below are 3 T cell receptor beta chains from a single sample sequenced in a study of patients and donors after allogeneic stem cell transplantation. TCRdb called the RT-PCR reads again in MiXCR, with one record for every CDR3 protein. Here the sample spans about 410,000 distinct CDR3 sequences, about a sixth being singletons. The material sequenced was blood, either unsorted or a sorted T cell fraction (not recorded which). Receptors originate from a human donor who was either an allogeneic HSCT recipient or a stem cell or donor lymphocyte infusion donor (not recorded which). It is not recorded whose cells these are; they may come from a transplant donor.

This clonotype was observed a few times. CDR3 nucleotide sequence: TGTGCCAGCAGCCGCAACAGGGGCGGACTCTATGGCTACACCTTC. Protein: CASSRNRGGLYGYTF. The chain recombines TRBV3-1 with TRBJ1-2; 7 nucleotides agree with TRBD1. J gave up 4 bases and V 4 bases, and 9 bases lay outside the gene matches. Germline V gives CDR1 LGHDT, CDR2 YNNKEL (reference sequence). The CDR3 has 15 residues.

The chain joins TRBV7-9 to TRBJ2-4; 8 nucleotides agree with TRBD1. Germline CDR1 reads SEHNR; CDR2 reads FQNEAQ (reference sequence). V shed 4 bases and J 1 base; nucleotides not matched to a gene: 6. This CDR3 has 16 amino acids. Here the CDR3 DNA reads TGTGCCAGCAGCTCGCAGGGGGCATGGGCCAAAAACATTCAGTACTTC. Encoded protein: CASSSQGAWAKNIQYF.

This clonotype turned up a few times. The chain has TRBV5-1 and TRBJ1-6, with 9 bases fitting TRBD1. The CDR3 totals 15 residues. The V gene end was trimmed by 4 bases and the J gene end by 9 bases; junction bases not matched to a gene: 8. Looked up from germline, CDR1 is SGHRS and CDR2 is YFSETQ. The CDR3 is CASSSTGGSGSPLHF. CDR3 DNA sequence: TGCGCCAGCAGCAGTACAGGGGGCTCGGGTTCACCCCTCCACTTT.